This T cell receptor beta chain was identified in a study of beta chain features in type 1 diabetes listed by TCRdb under 2018. For context, the study as a whole: Patients and healthy donors did not differ in mean age, gender distribution, total cell number or subset yield. A total of 107,917,701 sorted cells were examined across all samples, and the number of cells per subset was strongly correlated with RNA yield. The study compared the TCRB repertoires of sorted circulating CD4+ T cell subsets in recently diagnosed type 1 diabetes patients with those in matched healthy donors. Naive and central memory subsets were obtained from all 28 donors, but regulatory and stem cell-like memory subsets were isolated from only 8 patients and roughly eight healthy donors.

What the research found in general, with its limitations: Because cDNA was sequenced instead of genomic DNA, activated cells with high expression could be over-represented, although the groups did not differ in activation or CD3 levels. Patients with type 1 diabetes made fewer insertions and deleted more nucleotides at VDJ recombination sites, implying thymic rearrangement abnormalities. PCR may preferentially amplify shorter templates, but because patient and control samples were amplified and corrected together, any resulting skew would affect both groups equally. A moderate but significant shortening of TCRB CDR3 length was observed in type 1 diabetes patients in all four CD4+ subsets. HLA sub-analyses involved small numbers of individuals, so any influence of HLA type on TCRB rearrangement remained unresolved. Naive, central memory and regulatory TCRB repertoires appeared to be more similar among patients than among healthy donors.

The entire isolated RNA was reverse transcribed using the High Capacity cDNA Reverse Transcription Kit, and thus expressed TCRB transcripts were sequenced. Deep immunoSEQ sequencing was performed on naive, central memory and regulatory T cell samples, with an average of around 3.5 million total reads per sample. Sorted cells were lysed in RLT buffer, and RNA was extracted using DNase-treated RNeasy Micro or Mini kits according to cell number. Each cell subset was processed separately to prevent cross-contamination, with patient and healthy donor samples processed together. The immunoSEQ multiplex PCR was used to amplify TCRB sequences from cDNA, yielding 87-bp fragments that span the CDR3 region. Sequencing of the amplicons was performed on the Illumina HiSeq platform. Processing in the source paper ran as follows. Synthetic template baselines were used to correct PCR bias computationally, reads within Hamming distance 2 were collapsed together, and singletons that could not be merged were discarded. Reads were aligned against IMGT so that V, D and J genes, CDR3 length and insertions or deletions at six rearrangement sites could be assigned. Within each subset, clonotype counts were normalized to sorted cell number, after which true diversity and Gini coefficients were computed with the tcR R package. The overlap coefficient, calculated on TCRB nucleotide sequences, was used to measure repertoire sharing. Out-of-frame TCRB sequences from naive cells were analyzed as a proxy for the pre-selection repertoire. The source is immuneACCESS, and TCRdb retained only in-frame sequences with V and J called. Part of the clones is not carried over; for the studies checked, unresolved V genes explain less than half of this, and the remainder is unexplained. V and J calls and clone size are copied from that table; D and trimming were computed from the DNA. The sample table lists approximately 300,000 clones, approximately 11% of them with a count of one. Over 0.015% of the sample is taken by the ten largest.

Each donor gave one peripheral blood draw, averaging roughly 120 mL, which was collected into heparinised tubes. Using a panel that included CD45RO, CCR7, CD25, CD127, CD95 and CD27, naive, central memory, regulatory and stem cell-like memory CD4+ T cells were sorted on a BD FACSAria II. Purity was above 98% for every sorted population. PBMCs were isolated right away by Lymphoprep density gradient centrifugation and were stained directly, without culture. To minimize batch effects, samples were stained and sorted in pairs, one healthy donor with one patient per experiment. This clone was observed a few times. Its antigen is not yet known. No much larger clonotype is one base removed from it; base qualities were not supplied. The sample taken for sequencing was naive CD4+ T cells from blood. Interpreted using the paper, the cell subset or site label stands for: true naive CD4+ T cells. This clonotype was obtained from a woman aged 25-40 years in good health.

In nucleotide form, the sequence is TGTGCCAGCAGCCTCCAGACAGGGTCGGGCACAGATACGCAGTATTTT. Its coded protein is CASSLQTGSGTDTQYF. Recombination connected TRBV9 to TRBJ2-3; 7 middle bases align to TRBD1. The CDR1 and CDR2 encoded by the germline V gene are SGDLS and YYNGEE. The CDR3 runs 16 amino acids, cysteine and phenylalanine included. This entry keeps only the CDR3 DNA: 48 bases, framed from base 1. V is pruned by 4 bases and J by 1 base, leaving 9 bases of the junction without a gene match.